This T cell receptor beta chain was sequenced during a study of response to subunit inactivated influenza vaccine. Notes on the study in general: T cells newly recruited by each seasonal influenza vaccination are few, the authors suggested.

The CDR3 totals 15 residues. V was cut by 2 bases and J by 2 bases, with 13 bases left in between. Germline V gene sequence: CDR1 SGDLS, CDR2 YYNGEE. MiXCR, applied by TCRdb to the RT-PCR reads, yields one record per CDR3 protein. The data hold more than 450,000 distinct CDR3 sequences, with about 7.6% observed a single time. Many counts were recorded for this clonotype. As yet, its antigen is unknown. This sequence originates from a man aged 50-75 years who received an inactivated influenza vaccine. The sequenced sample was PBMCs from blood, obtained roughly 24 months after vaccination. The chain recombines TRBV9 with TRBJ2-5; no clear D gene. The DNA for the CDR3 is TGTGCCAGCAGCGTCCTAGGGCAGAAACAAGAGACCCAGTACTTC. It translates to CASSVLGQKQETQYF.